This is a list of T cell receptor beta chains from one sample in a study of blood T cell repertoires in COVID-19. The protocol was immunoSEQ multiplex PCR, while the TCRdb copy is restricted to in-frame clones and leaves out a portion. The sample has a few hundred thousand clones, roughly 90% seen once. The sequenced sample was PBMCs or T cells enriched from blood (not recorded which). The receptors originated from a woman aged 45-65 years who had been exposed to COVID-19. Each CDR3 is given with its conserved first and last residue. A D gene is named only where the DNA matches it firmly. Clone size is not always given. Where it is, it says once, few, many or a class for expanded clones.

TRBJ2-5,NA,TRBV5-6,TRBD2,CASSPLEGAGVVQETQYF,TGTGCCAGCAGCCCCCTGGAGGGAGCGGGGGTGGTACAAGAGACCCAGTACTTC
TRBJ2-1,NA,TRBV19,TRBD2,CASSLAGTSGGASYNEQFF,TGTGCCAGTAGCCTTGCCGGGACTAGCGGGGGGGCCTCCTACAATGAGCAGTTCTTC
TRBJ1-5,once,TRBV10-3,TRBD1,CAIKQGAEGNQPQHF,TGTGCCATCAAGCAGGGGGCGGAGGGCAATCAGCCCCAGCATTTT
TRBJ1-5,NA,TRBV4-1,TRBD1,CASSQGMGQFNQPQHF,TGCGCCAGCAGCCAAGGAATGGGACAGTTTAATCAGCCCCAGCATTTT
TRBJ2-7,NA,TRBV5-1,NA,CASSLGARGEEQYF,TGCGCCAGCAGCTTGGGGGCAAGGGGCGAGGAGCAGTACTTC
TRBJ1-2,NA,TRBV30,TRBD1,CAWTTGQGARGYTF,TGTGCCTGGACCACGGGACAGGGGGCGCGGGGCTACACCTTC
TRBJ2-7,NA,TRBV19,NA,CASSIGSAGSHYEQYF,TGTGCCAGTAGTATAGGCAGTGCGGGATCCCACTACGAGCAGTACTTC
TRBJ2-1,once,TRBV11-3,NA,CASSSKTGSVFF,TGTGCCAGCAGCTCCAAGACAGGCTCTGTGTTCTTC
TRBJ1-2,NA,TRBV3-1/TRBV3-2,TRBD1,CASSQPLTGPYGYTF,TGTGCCAGCAGCCAACCTTTGACAGGGCCTTATGGCTACACCTTC
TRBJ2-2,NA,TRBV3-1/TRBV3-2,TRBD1,CATQGQGGSGELFF,TGTGCCACTCAAGGACAGGGGGGTTCCGGGGAGCTGTTTTTT
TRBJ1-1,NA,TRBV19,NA,CASTNGADSNTEAFF,TGTGCCAGTACCAATGGGGCAGACTCTAACACTGAAGCTTTCTTT
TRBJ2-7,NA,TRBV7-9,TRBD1,CASSAPSGDRVLGEQYF,TGTGCCAGCAGTGCACCCTCCGGAGACAGGGTACTTGGCGAGCAGTACTTC
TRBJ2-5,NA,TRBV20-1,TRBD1,CSASTGTALSTQYF,TGCAGTGCTAGTACCGGGACAGCCTTATCGACCCAGTACTTC
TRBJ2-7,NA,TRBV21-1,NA,CASSKFRDWVTPFGFLSDEQYF,TGTGCCAGCAGCAAATTTCGGGATTGGGTAACCCCCTTTGGTTTTCTATCCGACGAGCAGTACTTC
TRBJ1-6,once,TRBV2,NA,CASSEDLGGTHSPLHF,TGTGCCAGCAGTGAAGACCTCGGGGGAACCCATTCACCCCTCCACTTT
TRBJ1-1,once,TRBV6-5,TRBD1,CASSWTGALNTEAFF,TGTGCCAGCAGTTGGACAGGGGCCCTGAACACTGAAGCTTTCTTT
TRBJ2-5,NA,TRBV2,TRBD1,CASSGDRQETQYF,TGTGCCAGCAGTGGGGACAGGCAAGAGACCCAGTACTTC
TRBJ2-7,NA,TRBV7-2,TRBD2,CASSFRLADRYEQYF,TGTGCCAGCAGCTTTCGACTAGCGGACAGATACGAGCAGTACTTC
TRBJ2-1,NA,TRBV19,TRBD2,CASSRTSGVLSGEQFF,TGTGCCAGTTCCAGGACTAGCGGGGTTCTTAGCGGTGAGCAGTTCTTC
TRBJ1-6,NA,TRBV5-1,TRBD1,CASSRRGQGARDNSPLHF,TGCGCCAGCAGCCGACGTGGACAGGGGGCGCGGGATAATTCACCCCTCCACTTT
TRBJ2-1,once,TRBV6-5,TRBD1,CASSAGTGADNEQFF,TGTGCCAGCAGCGCCGGGACAGGGGCTGACAATGAGCAGTTCTTC
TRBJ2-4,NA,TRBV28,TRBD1,CASSKDRGNIQYF,TGTGCCAGCAGCAAGGACAGGGGAAACATTCAGTACTTC